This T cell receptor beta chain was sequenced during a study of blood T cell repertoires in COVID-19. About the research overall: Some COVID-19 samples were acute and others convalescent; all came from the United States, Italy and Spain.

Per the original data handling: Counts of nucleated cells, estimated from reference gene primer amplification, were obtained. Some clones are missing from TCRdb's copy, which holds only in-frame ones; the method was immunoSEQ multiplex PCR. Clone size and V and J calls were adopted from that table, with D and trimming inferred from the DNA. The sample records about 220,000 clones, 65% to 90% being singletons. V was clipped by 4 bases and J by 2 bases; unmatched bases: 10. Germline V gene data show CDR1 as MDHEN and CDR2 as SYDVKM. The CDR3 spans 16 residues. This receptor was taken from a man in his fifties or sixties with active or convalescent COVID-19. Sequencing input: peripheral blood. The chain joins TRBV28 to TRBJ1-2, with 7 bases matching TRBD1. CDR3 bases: TGTGCCAGCAGTTCTAGTGGGCGGGGACAGAACTATGGCTACACCTTC. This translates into CASSSSGRGQNYGYTF.